This T cell receptor (beta chain) is from a study of T cell changes during pregnancy in multiple sclerosis. Produced via immunoSEQ multiplex PCR; TCRdb's table is partial and in-frame only. The table records roughly 49,000 clones, around 90% of them present only once. J gave up 4 bases and V 5 bases, and 4 bases lay outside the gene matches. CDR1 SNHLY and CDR2 FYNNEI come from the germline V gene. There are 15 residues in the CDR3. Specimen: CD4+ T cells from peripheral blood mononuclear cells, collected in the second trimester of pregnancy. The receptor's source is a female donor with multiple sclerosis, enrolled in a pregnancy study. This chain joins TRBV2 and TRBJ2-1, with TRBD2 identical over 11 bases. The CDR3 DNA reads as TGTGCCAGCAGTAAGGGACTAGCGGAATACAATGAGCAGTTCTTC. It encodes CASSKGLAEYNEQFF.